The 17 T cell receptor beta chains presented below share a single source sample, sequenced in a study of T cell changes during pregnancy in multiple sclerosis. Data came from immunoSEQ multiplex PCR; TCRdb stores just in-frame clones and leaves some out. Of about 77,000 clones in the sample, about 89% are singletons; the top ten hold approximately 2%. Source: peripheral blood, taken before pregnancy. These receptors were taken from a female donor with multiple sclerosis, enrolled in a pregnancy study.

The genes are TRBV11-2 and TRBJ1-6; D is undetermined. The germline CDR1 and CDR2 sequences are SGHAT and FQNNGV. Trimming stripped 4 bases from V and 7 bases from J, with 8 bases between. The CDR3 consists of 13 residues. The CDR3 DNA follows: TGTGCCAGCAGCTCCGACGGGAATTCACCCCTCCACTTT. Amino acids: CASSSDGNSPLHF.

This clone was counted once. The CDR3 region has the DNA TGCGCCAGCAGCCAAGACTGGGAGGAGGCACCTGGCTACACCTTC. It encodes CASSQDWEEAPGYTF. This chain uses TRBV4-1 with TRBJ1-2; D is ambiguous. The CDR3 has 15 residues. The germline V gene has CDR1 MGHRA and CDR2 YSYEKL. V lost 0 bases and J lost 7, with 15 bases in between.

The chain uses TRBV4-2 and TRBJ2-1; no clear D gene. In germline, CDR1 is LGHNA, CDR2 YNFKEQ. CDR3 length: 14 amino acids. V shed 0 bases and J shed 8 bases, with 11 bases lying between them. The CDR3 here is CASSQDFSLDEQFF. The CDR3 DNA follows: TGTGCCAGCAGCCAAGACTTCTCCCTAGATGAGCAGTTCTTC.

J is TRBJ2-3 and V is TRBV1; the D call TRBD1 from the table was never checked on the DNA. TRBV1 is tagged as a pseudogene. The CDR3 extends over 15 amino acids. This CDR3 reads CTSSQRGSSTDTQYF. The DNA of the CDR3 is TGCACCAGCAGCCAGAGGGGGTCTAGCACAGATACGCAGTATTTT.

The V gene is TRBV21-1, the J gene TRBJ1-6; TRBD1 is the table's D call and was not checked against the DNA. TRBV21-1 corresponds to a pseudogene. This CDR3 region has 14 residues. The CDR3 region has the DNA TGTGCCAGCAGTAAGGGGTGCATGGATTCACCCCTCCACTTT. Translated, it gives CASSKGCMDSPLHF.

The chain recombines TRBV7-6 with TRBJ1-2, with 10 positions matching TRBD1. V dropped 5 bases and J dropped 8; count of bases not matched to a gene: 5. Germline V CDR1 and CDR2: SGHVS, FNYEAQ. The CDR3 sequence is 13 residues long. The CDR3: CASSHGQGVGYTF. The CDR3 nucleotides read TGTGCCAGCAGCCACGGACAGGGGGTCGGCTACACCTTC.

This clone was counted a single time. J is TRBJ2-1 and V is TRBV11-2; 9 bases fit TRBD1. V shed 5 bases and J 10 bases; nucleotides not matched to a gene: 3. The CDR3 has 12 residues. Germline V gene sequence: CDR1 SGHAT, CDR2 FQNNGV. The CDR3 loop is CASSPQGAEQFF. DNA for the CDR3: TGTGCCAGCAGCCCACAGGGGGCCGAGCAGTTCTTC. Looking up the rest from reference TRBV11-2 and TRBJ2-1 gives the full variable domain: EAGVAQSPRYKIIEKRQSVAFWCNPISGHATLYWYQQILGQGPKLLIQFQNNGVVDDSQLPKDRFSAERLKGVDSTLKIQPAKLEDSAVYLCASSPQGAEQFFGPGTRLTVL.

The chain combines TRBV5-1 with TRBJ2-7; 8 bases agree with TRBD2. The CDR3 has 15 residues. V trimming: 3 bases; J trimming: 2 bases; junction bases outside the gene matches: 7. Germline loops: CDR1 SGHRS, CDR2 YFSETQ. This CDR3 reads CASSSGGRSTYEQYF. CDR3 nucleotides: TGCGCCAGCAGCTCGGGGGGGAGGTCGACCTACGAGCAGTACTTC.

The rearrangement links TRBV20-1 to TRBJ2-1; D unresolved. Germline CDR1 DFQATT, CDR2 SNEGSKA (reference sequence). The CDR3 covers 11 residues. With 4 bases removed from V and 8 bases from J, the gap between germline ends came to 9 bases. CDR3 DNA sequence: TGCAGTGCTATGGGCCTGGATGAGCAGTTCTTC. This gives the protein CSAMGLDEQFF.

The CDR3 loop is CASSLDLGTATQYF. The CDR3 bases are TGTGCCAGCAGCTTAGACCTAGGCACGGCCACGCAGTATTTT. The chain combines TRBV7-9 with TRBJ2-3, with D hard to call. CDR1 and CDR2 from the germline V gene are SEHNR and FQNEAQ (reference sequence). The V end lost 1 base, the J end lost 9 bases, and 14 bases lay between the germline ends. This CDR3 is built from 14 residues.

The genes are TRBV11-3 and TRBJ1-2; maybe TRBD1 (6 bases). This CDR3 comprises 16 residues. Germline assignment: CDR1 SGHNT and CDR2 YENEEA. V was pared by 0 bases and J by 4 bases, with 15 bases between. Written as DNA, the CDR3 is TGTGCCAGCAGCTTAGAGGGGCACAGGGCTGGCTATGGCTACACCTTC. Translating gives CASSLEGHRAGYGYTF.

CDR3 DNA sequence: TGCGCCAGCAGCCAAGAGTATTTGGAGGGGAGGAAGTACTTC. Translation gives CASSQEYLEGRKYF. V is TRBV4-3 and J is TRBJ2-7; D might be TRBD2 (6 bases). V was trimmed by 0 bases and J by 11 bases, leaving 17 bases between them. The CDR3 is 14 residues long. Looked up from germline, CDR1 is LGHNA and CDR2 is YSLEER.

The chain recombines TRBV2 with TRBJ1-3; TRBD1 matches 7 bases. With 6 bases clipped from V and 0 bases from J, the junction kept 14 bases outside the gene matches. This CDR3 has 18 amino acids. Germline loops: CDR1 SNHLY, CDR2 FYNNEI. CDR3: CASRLHGTVAYSGNTIYF. CDR3 DNA: TGTGCCAGCAGACTACATGGGACAGTTGCATACTCTGGAAACACCATATATTTT. The full variable domain, its missing parts supplied by reference TRBV2 and TRBJ1-3, is EPEVTQTPSHQVTQMGQEVILRCVPISNHLYFYWYRQILGQKVEFLVSFYNNEISEKSEIFDDQFSVERPDGSNFTLKIRSTKLEDSAMYFCASRLHGTVAYSGNTIYFGEGSWLTVV.

The V and J genes are TRBV7-3 and TRBJ1-1, with TRBD1 matching 10 bases. The CDR3 loop spans 16 amino acids. V was pared by 5 bases and J by 2 bases, with 8 bases of the junction left unmatched. The germline V gene has CDR1 SGHTA and CDR2 FQGTGA. The chain's CDR3 is CASSLLGTGANTEAFF. CDR3 DNA sequence: TGTGCCAGCAGCCTCCTGGGGACAGGGGCAAACACTGAAGCTTTCTTT.

V usage is TRBV28 and J usage is TRBJ1-5; D perhaps matches TRBD1 (6 bases). V was shortened by 1 base and J by 4 bases, with 11 bases between the two germline ends. Germline CDR1 is MDHEN and CDR2 is SYDVKM. CDR3 length: 15 amino acids. The CDR3 spells CASSLSGQGNQPQHF. DNA for the CDR3: TGTGCCAGCAGTTTATCCGGCCAGGGGAATCAGCCCCAGCATTTT.

The rearrangement links TRBV28 to TRBJ1-2, with a possible D match to TRBD1 (6 bases). The CDR3 is made up of 13 amino acids. Germline V gene data show CDR1 as MDHEN and CDR2 as SYDVKM. Between the trimmed V and J ends, which lost 6 bases and 4 bases, there was a span of 12 bases. CDR3 sequence: CASRTSGVYGYTF. The CDR3 region has the DNA TGTGCCAGCAGGACTTCAGGGGTCTATGGCTACACCTTC.

J is TRBJ1-5 and V is TRBV2; 7 bases agree with TRBD1. The germline V gene has CDR1 SNHLY and CDR2 FYNNEI. V shed 3 bases and J 4 bases; nucleotides not matched to a gene: 6. The length of the CDR3 is 15 residues. CDR3 DNA sequence: TGTGCCAGCAGTGATAGGGGGCAGGCAAATCAGCCCCAGCATTTT. This encodes CASSDRGQANQPQHF.